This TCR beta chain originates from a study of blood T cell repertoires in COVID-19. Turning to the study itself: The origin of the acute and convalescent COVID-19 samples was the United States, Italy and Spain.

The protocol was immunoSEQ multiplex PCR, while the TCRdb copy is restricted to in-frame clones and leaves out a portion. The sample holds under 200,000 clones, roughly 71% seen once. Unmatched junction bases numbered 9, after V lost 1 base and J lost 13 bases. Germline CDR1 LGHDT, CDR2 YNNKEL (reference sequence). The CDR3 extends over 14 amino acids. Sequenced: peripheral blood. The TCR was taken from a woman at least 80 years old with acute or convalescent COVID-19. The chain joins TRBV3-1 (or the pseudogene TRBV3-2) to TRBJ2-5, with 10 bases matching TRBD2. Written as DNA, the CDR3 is TGTGCCAGCAGCCAAGGGACTAGCGGCCCAACCAGGTACTTC. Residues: CASSQGTSGPTRYF.